This TCR beta chain stems from a study of blood T cell repertoires in COVID-19. Turning to the study itself: Samples taken during acute and convalescent COVID-19 were collected in the United States, Italy and Spain.

The Seattle site enrolled patients during active infection and followed them longitudinally. CDR3 size: 13 residues. Germline CDR1 is SGHTA and CDR2 is FQGNSA. Trimming stripped 3 bases from V and 4 bases from J, with 10 bases between. Original methodology: Amplification of reference gene primers was used by the study to estimate nucleated cell counts. Sequencing was performed with immunoSEQ multiplex PCR; in TCRdb, only in-frame clones are kept and a portion is missing. V, J and clone size reflect that table, while D and trimming were determined from the DNA. The repertoire holds more than 150,000 clones, with 85% to 90% as singletons.

The material sequenced was peripheral blood. The TCR comes from a man in his 60s with COVID-19, enrolled during active disease. The chain is built from TRBV7-2 and TRBJ2-7; D unresolved. CDR3 sequence: CASSFHQRYEQYF. CDR3 coding DNA: TGTGCCAGCAGCTTTCATCAGCGATACGAGCAGTACTTC.